Listed below are T cell receptor beta chains from one sample, sequenced in a study of cytomegalovirus exposure and HLA in healthy donors. Generated by immunoSEQ multiplex PCR, the TCRdb table keeps only in-frame clones and is missing some. The listing records under 200,000 clones. The sequencing sample was made of PBMCs. These receptor sequences come from a woman in her late teens or twenties in good health and CMV-seropositive. Both conserved end residues are part of each CDR3. The order of the fields is D gene, J gene, V gene, CDR3 protein, CDR3 DNA. A D gene is named only where the DNA matches it firmly.

TRBD2,TRBJ2-1,TRBV25-1,CASSATQRGPFSYNEQFF,TGTGCCAGCAGTGCAACCCAGCGGGGGCCCTTTTCCTACAATGAGCAGTTCTTC
.,TRBJ1-2,TRBV5-6,CASSFTVDYGYTF,TGTGCCAGCAGCTTTACAGTGGACTATGGCTACACCTTC
TRBD2,TRBJ2-7,TRBV27,CASSSALAGRSYEQYF,TGTGCCAGCAGTTCTGCGCTAGCGGGACGGTCCTACGAGCAGTACTTC
.,TRBJ2-3,TRBV6-6,CASSYLGGGDTDTQYF,TGTGCCAGCAGTTACCTAGGGGGGGGAGACACAGATACGCAGTATTTT
.,TRBJ1-2,TRBV5-4,CASSLAVGGGAYYGYTF,TGTGCCAGCAGCTTGGCCGTCGGGGGGGGCGCTTACTATGGCTACACCTTC
TRBD1,TRBJ2-5,TRBV6-5,CASSLPAGGAETQYF,TGTGCCAGCAGTTTACCCGCAGGGGGCGCAGAGACCCAGTACTTC
.,TRBJ1-1,TRBV30,CAWSEVWGPEAFF,TGTGCCTGGAGTGAAGTATGGGGGCCTGAAGCTTTCTTT
TRBD1,TRBJ1-2,TRBV29-1,CSVLEGTGYYGYTF,TGCAGCGTTTTAGAAGGGACAGGGTACTATGGCTACACCTTC
TRBD1,TRBJ1-6,TRBV27,CASSLEGQGISPLHF,TGTGCCAGCAGTTTGGAAGGACAGGGTATTTCACCCCTCCACTTT
TRBD1,TRBJ2-1,TRBV6-1,CASSEVGTGGYNEQFF,TGTGCCAGCAGTGAAGTGGGTACAGGGGGATACAATGAGCAGTTCTTC
TRBD1,TRBJ1-1,TRBV5-4,CASSRGQGAGTEAFF,TGTGCCAGCAGCCGGGGACAGGGGGCGGGCACTGAAGCTTTCTTT
TRBD2,TRBJ2-7,TRBV4-2,CASSHIPGLAAKYEQYF,TGTGCCAGCAGCCATATACCGGGACTAGCGGCTAAGTACGAGCAGTACTTC
TRBD2,TRBJ2-7,TRBV30,CAWSRIAGLYEQYF,TGTGCCTGGAGTAGGATAGCGGGGTTATACGAGCAGTACTTC
.,TRBJ2-2,TRBV4-2,CASSATGVNGELFF,TGTGCCAGCAGCGCGACGGGAGTGAACGGGGAGCTGTTTTTT
TRBD1,TRBJ2-7,TRBV27,CASKPGTGVHEQYF,TGTGCCAGCAAGCCCGGGACAGGGGTCCACGAGCAGTACTTC
.,TRBJ2-1,TRBV9,CASSQEGTPEGEQFF,TGTGCCAGCAGCCAGGAGGGGACCCCTGAGGGTGAGCAGTTCTTC
.,TRBJ2-7,TRBV18,CASSPPSSYEQYF,TGTGCCAGCTCACCACCGAGCTCCTACGAGCAGTACTTC
.,TRBJ2-3,TRBV5-1,CASSSSREDTQYF,TGCGCCAGCAGCTCCTCTCGGGAGGATACGCAGTATTTT
.,TRBJ2-5,TRBV12-5,CASGLVLGATQYF,TGTGCTAGTGGTTTGGTGTTAGGGGCGACCCAGTACTTC
.,TRBJ1-2,TRBV5-1,CASSSGGNYGYTF,TGCGCCAGCAGCTCCGGAGGTAACTATGGCTACACCTTC
TRBD2,TRBJ2-1,TRBV9,CASSVATSGSVLF,TGTGCCAGCAGCGTAGCTACCAGCGGGAGTGTTCTCTTC
.,TRBJ1-2,TRBV6-1,CASSEGIGRNYGYTF,TGTGCCAGCAGTGAAGGGATAGGGAGGAACTATGGCTACACCTTC
.,TRBJ2-7,TRBV6-1,CASSVSQNGEQYF,TGTGCCAGCAGTGTATCACAGAATGGCGAGCAGTACTTC
.,TRBJ1-1,TRBV19,CASSRGSRNTEAFF,TGTGCCAGTAGTAGAGGTTCTCGAAACACTGAAGCTTTCTTT
.,TRBJ2-1,TRBV14,CASSQRDFFNEQFF,TGTGCCAGCAGCCAACGGGACTTCTTCAATGAGCAGTTCTTC
TRBD1,TRBJ2-2,TRBV19,CASSSGQYTGELFF,TGTGCCAGTAGTTCGGGACAGTACACCGGGGAGCTGTTTTTT
.,TRBJ1-6,TRBV2,CASWGLGRSYNSPLHF,TGTGCCAGCTGGGGCTTGGGGCGGTCCTATAATTCACCCCTCCACTTT
TRBD2,TRBJ2-5,TRBV7-9,CASSPGTSGGGGETQYF,TGTGCCAGCAGCCCGGGAACTAGCGGGGGAGGTGGGGAGACCCAGTACTTC
TRBD1,TRBJ1-2,TRBV7-2,CASSGTRQGNYGYTF,TGTGCCAGCAGTGGGACAAGACAGGGAAACTATGGCTACACCTTC
.,TRBJ1-1,TRBV5-5,CASSRQGNTEAFF,TGTGCCAGCAGCCGTCAGGGGAACACTGAAGCTTTCTTT
TRBD2,TRBJ2-2,TRBV7-3,CASSVIAGGGELFF,TGTGCCAGCAGCGTCATAGCGGGGGGTGGGGAGCTGTTTTTT
.,TRBJ1-2,TRBV28,CASSFGGSYGYTF,TGTGCCAGCAGTTTTGGAGGGTCCTATGGCTACACCTTC
TRBD2,TRBJ2-7,TRBV10-2,CASRNSGSLHEQYF,TGCGCCAGCAGAAATAGCGGGAGCCTCCACGAGCAGTACTTC
TRBD1,TRBJ1-1,TRBV7-6,CASSRGTGGNTEAFF,TGTGCCAGCAGCCGAGGGACAGGGGGGAACACTGAAGCTTTCTTT
TRBD1,TRBJ1-3,TRBV7-6,CASSLTGSGNTIYF,TGTGCCAGCAGCTTGACAGGGTCTGGAAACACCATATATTTT
TRBD2,TRBJ2-5,TRBV7-2,CASSLIAGGPEGTQYF,TGTGCCAGCAGCCTAATAGCGGGGGGGCCTGAAGGGACCCAGTACTTC